This is a list of T cell receptor beta chains from one sample in a study of T cell clones after liver transplantation. TCRdb's table, derived via immunoSEQ multiplex PCR, lists solely in-frame clones and lacks some. The table has around 80,000 clones, 82% seen once. Material: CD4+ T cells from blood, obtained 45 to 46 months after liver transplant. These receptors all stem from a human patient who received a liver transplant. A subset of T cells may come from the graft donor. Both conserved end residues are part of each CDR3. D genes are given only for firm matches. Rows may omit the clone size; those that give it use once, few, many or a size class.

TRBV27	-	TRBJ1-4	-	CASSSQGPTNEKLFF	TGTGCCAGCAGTTCTCAGGGACCAACTAATGAAAAACTGTTTTTT
TRBV15	-	TRBJ1-2	-	CATSRDPWEGYTF	TGTGCCACCAGCAGAGATCCGTGGGAGGGCTACACCTTC
TRBV18	-	TRBJ1-5	-	CASSIQGNSNQPQHF	TGTGCCAGCTCAATACAGGGAAATAGCAATCAGCCCCAGCATTTT
TRBV28	-	TRBJ2-7	-	CASRGVLREQYF	TGTGCCAGCAGAGGGGTTCTACGGGAGCAGTACTTC
TRBV15	TRBD2	TRBJ2-3	-	CATSRDTSGISYF	TGTGCCACCAGCAGAGACACTAGCGGGATTTCTTATTTT
TRBV6-5	TRBD1	TRBJ2-5	-	CASRGQGKLETQYF	TGTGCCAGCAGGGGACAGGGAAAATTAGAGACCCAGTACTTC
TRBV27	TRBD1	TRBJ2-3	-	CASSTPGQGADTQYF	TGTGCCAGCAGTACCCCCGGACAGGGCGCAGATACGCAGTATTTT
TRBV4-1	TRBD2	TRBJ2-1	once	CASSPWSGSSYNEQFF	TGCGCCAGCAGCCCTTGGAGCGGGAGTTCCTACAATGAGCAGTTCTTC
TRBV30	-	TRBJ2-3	-	CAWMWGSSTDTQYF	TGTGCCTGGATGTGGGGTTCTAGCACAGATACGCAGTATTTT
TRBV6-1	-	TRBJ2-2	-	CASSGATFSTGELFF	TGTGCCAGCAGTGGGGCCACCTTTTCCACCGGGGAGCTGTTTTTT
TRBV7-8	-	TRBJ2-1	-	CASSPGTPQDNEQFF	TGTGCCAGCAGTCCCGGGACTCCTCAAGACAATGAGCAGTTCTTC
TRBV7-9	-	TRBJ1-4	-	CASSPQGEKLFF	TGTGCCAGCAGCCCTCAGGGGGAAAAACTGTTTTTT
TRBV9	TRBD2	TRBJ2-7	once	CASSVGRGRGSYEQYF	TGTGCCAGCAGCGTAGGGCGCGGGAGAGGGTCCTACGAGCAGTACTTC
TRBV28	-	TRBJ1-2	-	CASSRQNYGYTF	TGTGCCAGCAGTCGCCAGAACTATGGCTACACCTTC
TRBV7-3	-	TRBJ1-2	-	CASSSPGYGYTF	TGTGCCAGCAGCTCCCCCGGCTATGGCTACACCTTC
TRBV6-1	TRBD2	TRBJ2-3	-	CASKGLLADTDTQYF	TGTGCCAGCAAAGGGTTACTAGCGGATACAGATACGCAGTATTTT
TRBV14	TRBD1	TRBJ2-1	-	CASSQGSGGSYNEQFF	TGTGCCAGCAGCCAAGGTTCAGGGGGCTCCTACAATGAGCAGTTCTTC
TRBV10-1	-	TRBJ2-1	-	CASSEKGITEQFF	TGCGCCAGCAGTGAGAAAGGGATAACTGAGCAGTTCTTC
TRBV7-9	-	TRBJ2-7	-	CASSRLAYEQYF	TGTGCCAGCAGCCGACTGGCCTACGAGCAGTACTTC
TRBV7-2	-	TRBJ1-1	-	CASTLFGRNTEAFF	TGTGCCAGCACCCTTTTTGGACGGAACACTGAAGCTTTCTTT
TRBV28	-	TRBJ2-5	-	CASSQGGRQETQYF	TGTGCCAGCAGCCAAGGAGGGCGTCAAGAGACCCAGTACTTC
TRBV19	-	TRBJ1-1	-	CASRRGLHANTEAFF	TGTGCCAGTAGGAGGGGGTTGCACGCGAACACTGAAGCTTTCTTT
TRBV28	TRBD2	TRBJ2-7	-	CASRPGGVYEQYF	TGTGCCAGCAGACCGGGGGGAGTCTACGAGCAGTACTTC
TRBV28	TRBD1	TRBJ1-4	few	CASSLITGGHEKLFF	TGTGCCAGCAGTTTAATTACAGGGGGCCATGAAAAACTGTTTTTT
TRBV27	-	TRBJ2-5	-	CASSYGISRKTQYF	TGTGCCAGCAGTTATGGGATATCGCGGAAGACCCAGTACTTC
TRBV7-9	-	TRBJ1-2	few	CASSYTNYGYTF	TGTGCCAGCAGCTACACCAACTATGGCTACACCTTC
TRBV18	TRBD2	TRBJ2-5	-	CASSPSSGSSKTQYF	TGTGCCAGCTCACCGTCTAGCGGGAGCTCTAAGACCCAGTACTTC
TRBV9	TRBD1	TRBJ1-5	-	CASSVGGTEGQPQHF	TGTGCCAGCAGCGTTGGCGGGACAGAGGGTCAGCCCCAGCATTTT
TRBV30	-	TRBJ2-3	-	CAWSVGGQTDTQYF	TGTGCCTGGAGTGTAGGAGGCCAGACAGATACGCAGTATTTT
TRBV6-5	TRBD1	TRBJ1-1	-	CASSEQGATEAFF	TGTGCCAGCAGCGAACAGGGGGCAACTGAAGCTTTCTTT
TRBV11-2	TRBD2	TRBJ2-3	-	CASSRREGAQYF	TGTGCCAGCAGCCGTCGGGAGGGAGCGCAGTATTTT
TRBV2	-	TRBJ1-4	-	CASSRTGNEKLFF	TGTGCCAGCAGTCGTACAGGAAATGAAAAACTGTTTTTT
TRBV28	-	TRBJ1-1	once	CASTFSDVEAFF	TGTGCCAGCACCTTTTCCGACGTGGAAGCTTTCTTT
TRBV2	TRBD2	TRBJ2-7	-	CASMFIERGSYEQYF	TGTGCCAGCATGTTCATCGAGCGGGGTTCCTACGAGCAGTACTTC
TRBV28	TRBD2	TRBJ2-1	once	CASRGAGANEQFF	TGTGCCAGCAGAGGGGCGGGAGCCAATGAGCAGTTCTTC
TRBV19	-	TRBJ1-4	few	CASSLSSTTNEKLFF	TGTGCCAGTAGTCTCTCATCGACAACTAATGAAAAACTGTTTTTT
TRBV11-2	-	TRBJ1-1	-	CASSFTRGGTEAFF	TGTGCCAGCAGCTTTACCAGAGGGGGCACTGAAGCTTTCTTT
TRBV20-1	-	TRBJ1-2	-	CSASPGSGYTF	TGCAGTGCTAGTCCCGGGAGCGGCTACACCTTC
TRBV5-1	-	TRBJ1-2	-	CASSLDPGAPNGYTF	TGCGCCAGCAGCTTGGATCCGGGGGCGCCTAATGGCTACACCTTC
TRBV28	-	TRBJ1-5	-	CASSFGGEGNQPQHF	TGTGCCAGCAGTTTCGGGGGCGAGGGCAATCAGCCCCAGCATTTT